Listed here are 3 T cell receptor beta chains from one sample, sequenced in a study of CD8 T cell repertoires and HIV-1 epitope variants. Here immunoSEQ multiplex PCR was the method, and the copy in TCRdb shows in-frame clones only, minus some. The repertoire holds 5,600 or so clones, with 50% to 75% as singletons. Their recognized antigens are unknown. The specimen sequenced was cultured CD8+ T cells derived from PBMCs. The source is a male donor with HIV.

About this clone: Mismatch with germline at one junction end may stem from a read error. Other nucleotide sequences from this sample produce the same CDR3. This chain connects TRBV28 to TRBJ2-1; 9 bases are a match to TRBD2. Per the germline V gene, CDR1 is MDHEN and CDR2 is SYDVKM. There are 15 residues in the CDR3. CDR3 bases: TGTGCCACTAAGCGGGAGGTTAGCTCCTACAACGAGCAGTTCTTC. Its protein product is CATKREVSSYNEQFF.

This clone was counted between two and nine times. The chain joins TRBV2 to TRBJ1-2; D is ambiguous. V dropped 8 bases and J dropped 0 bases, with 7 bases sitting between them. Per the germline V gene, CDR1 is SNHLY and CDR2 is FYNNEI. CDR3 length equals 12 residues. The CDR3 bases are TGTGCCAGCGAGTTAGCTAACTATGGCTACACCTTC. Its protein is CASELANYGYTF.

This clone has only one observation. The chain has TRBV25-1 and TRBJ2-2; 10 bases line up with TRBD1. J was trimmed by 3 bases and V by 6 bases; bases with no gene match: 13. CDR3 length equals 18 residues. Germline CDR1 MGHDK, CDR2 SYGVNS. The CDR3 bases are TGTGCCAGCAGCCCGAATCCCCCGGGACAGGGGCACACCGGGGAGCTGTTTTTT. Residues: CASSPNPPGQGHTGELFF.